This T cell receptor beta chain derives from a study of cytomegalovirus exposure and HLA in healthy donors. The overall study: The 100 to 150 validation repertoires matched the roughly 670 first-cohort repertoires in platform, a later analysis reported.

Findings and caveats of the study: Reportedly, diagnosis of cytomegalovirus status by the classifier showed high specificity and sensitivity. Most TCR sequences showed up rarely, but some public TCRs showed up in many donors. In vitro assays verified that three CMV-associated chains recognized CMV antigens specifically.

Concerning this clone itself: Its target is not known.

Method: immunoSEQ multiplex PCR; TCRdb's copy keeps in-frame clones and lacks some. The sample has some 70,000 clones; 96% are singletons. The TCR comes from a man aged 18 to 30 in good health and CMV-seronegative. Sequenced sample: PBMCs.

CDR3 in amino acids: CASSTTTWGLRTF. CDR3 nucleotide sequence: TGTGCCAGCAGCACCACCACGTGGGGGCTGCGCACCTTC. This chain links TRBV9 with TRBJ1-2, with D possibly being TRBD1 (6 bases). V was cut by 4 bases and J by 13 bases, with 20 bases left in between. Germline V gene data show CDR1 as SGDLS and CDR2 as YYNGEE. The CDR3 contains 13 residues.